These 17 T cell receptor beta chains share one sample of origin, sequenced in a study of neurological immune-mediated disorders. Documented time point: longitudinal time-point 1 (baseline). TCRdb fed the 5' RACE reads into MiXCR, producing one record per CDR3 protein. The top ten clones hold roughly 10% of a sample with tens of thousands of distinct CDR3 sequences, roughly 10% of them seen once. Sequenced input: PBMCs. Source of these receptors: a man aged 25-45 years in good health.

This clonotype occurred once. The genes are TRBV21-1 and TRBJ2-4; the table calls TRBD2, which could not be checked here. TRBV21-1 is given as a pseudogene. This CDR3 contains 18 residues. The DNA for the CDR3 is TGTGCCAGCATTAAAGGGACTAGCGGGAGCTTAGCCAAAAACATTCAGTACTTC. It codes for CASIKGTSGSLAKNIQYF.

This clonotype came up many times. The CDR3 DNA sequence: TGTGCCAGCAGCCACCTACTAGTTAATGAGCAGTTCTTC. It is translated as CASSHLLVNEQFF. The chain couples TRBV3-1 to TRBJ2-1, with a tentative D call TRBD2 (5 bases). V was clipped by 3 bases and J by 7 bases, with 10 bases between them. From germline, CDR1 is LGHDT and CDR2 YNNKEL (reference sequence). The CDR3 is made up of 13 amino acids.

This clonotype was recorded at least ten times. This chain joins TRBV6-1 and TRBJ1-6, with a possible D match to TRBD1 (6 bases). Germline lookup yields CDR1 MNHNS and CDR2 SASEGT. V lost 7 bases and J lost 11, with 21 bases in between. The CDR3 is made up of 15 amino acids. The CDR3 sequence is CASMNGGRLRTPLHF. CDR3 coding DNA: TGTGCCAGCATGAACGGGGGCCGGCTTCGAACACCCCTCCACTTT.

This clonotype was found many times. The gene calls are TRBV5-1 and TRBJ1-4; possibly TRBD1 for D (6 bases). Germline V lookup: CDR1 SGHRS, CDR2 YFSETQ. V lost 1 base, J lost 8 bases, and 15 bases lay in between. CDR3 size: 15 residues. Here the CDR3 reads CASSLRPGVGEKLFF. The CDR3, as DNA: TGCGCCAGCAGCTTGCGCCCAGGGGTAGGGGAAAAACTGTTTTTT. The variable domain in full, completed from reference TRBV5-1 and TRBJ1-4, reads KAGVTQTPRYLIKTRGQQVTLSCSPISGHRSVSWYQQTPGQGLQFLFEYFSETQRNKGNFPGRFSGRQFSNSRSEMNVSTLELGDSALYLCASSLRPGVGEKLFFGSGTQLSVL.

There are many counts of this clonotype. The V call is TRBV6-5, the J call TRBJ2-6; the match to TRBD1 covers 7 bases. Germline CDR1 is MNHEY and CDR2 is SVGAGI. The ends lost 6 bases at V and 2 bases at J; junction bases unmatched: 7. The CDR3 has 16 residues. The CDR3 spells CASSHDRATGANVLTF. As DNA, the CDR3 is TGTGCCAGCAGCCATGACAGGGCTACTGGGGCCAACGTCCTGACTTTC.

Many counts were recorded for this clonotype. The chain has TRBV5-1 and TRBJ2-7, with 11 bases lining up with TRBD1. The germline gives CDR1 SGHRS, CDR2 YFSETQ. Trimming cost V 4 bases and J 4 bases; bases outside gene matches: 4. The CDR3 loop spans 14 amino acids. Here the CDR3 reads CASSGDRGEYEQYF. CDR3 in DNA: TGCGCCAGCAGCGGGGACAGGGGGGAATACGAGCAGTACTTC.

This clonotype was found many times. V gene TRBV20-1 combines with J gene TRBJ2-1; weak D call: TRBD2 (6 bases). V shed 3 bases and J shed 8 bases, with 11 bases lying between them. This CDR3 has 12 residues. CDR1 and CDR2 from the germline V gene are DFQATT and SNEGSKA (reference sequence). Here the CDR3 DNA reads TGCAGTGCTAGTAGCGGTCGCGATGAGCAGTTCTTC. It codes for CSASSGRDEQFF.

Ten or more counts support this clonotype. The V and J genes are TRBV5-1 and TRBJ1-6, with 7 bases that match TRBD1. The trim removed 0 bases at V and 6 bases at J, leaving 3 bases unmatched. The CDR3 is 15 residues long. Germline V CDR1 and CDR2: SGHRS, YFSETQ. CDR3 DNA sequence: TGCGCCAGCAGCTTGGTGACAGGGAGTAATTCACCCCTCCACTTT. It encodes CASSLVTGSNSPLHF. Complete variable domain (other parts from reference TRBV5-1 and TRBJ1-6): KAGVTQTPRYLIKTRGQQVTLSCSPISGHRSVSWYQQTPGQGLQFLFEYFSETQRNKGNFPGRFSGRQFSNSRSEMNVSTLELGDSALYLCASSLVTGSNSPLHFGNGTRLTVT.

The chain uses TRBV6-4 and TRBJ2-1; the D is unclear. Trimming took off 4 bases at V and 3 bases at J, with 16 bases between the two ends. From germline, CDR1 is MRHNA and CDR2 SNTAGT. The CDR3 is 16 amino acids. In DNA, the CDR3 is TGTGCCAGCAGTGCCTCGGTTGTTTGGGACTACAATGAGCAGTTCTTC. Translating gives CASSASVVWDYNEQFF.

There are many counts of this clonotype. In nucleotides, the CDR3 is TGTGCCAGCAGCTCAAACAGGATACTTAACACTGAAGCTTTCTTT. Translated, it gives CASSSNRILNTEAFF. The chain uses TRBV6-2 or TRBV6-3 and TRBJ1-1, with D possibly being TRBD1 (5 bases). Germline CDR1 and CDR2: MNHEY and SVGEGT. The ends were cut back, 6 bases at V and 2 bases at J, with 16 bases in the middle. CDR3 length: 15 amino acids.

This clonotype was recorded a few times. The V gene is TRBV5-1, the J gene TRBJ2-1; TRBD2 aligns across 9 bases. This CDR3 contains 16 residues. Germline lookup yields CDR1 SGHRS and CDR2 YFSETQ. Unmatched junction bases numbered 7, after V lost 4 bases and J lost 2 bases. The CDR3, as DNA: TGCGCCAGCAGCCCGGTAGCGGGAGTAGCCTACAATGAGCAGTTCTTC. Protein sequence: CASSPVAGVAYNEQFF. The variable domain in full, completed from reference TRBV5-1 and TRBJ2-1, reads KAGVTQTPRYLIKTRGQQVTLSCSPISGHRSVSWYQQTPGQGLQFLFEYFSETQRNKGNFPGRFSGRQFSNSRSEMNVSTLELGDSALYLCASSPVAGVAYNEQFFGPGTRLTVL.

This clonotype was counted many times. V usage is TRBV12-3 or TRBV12-4 and J usage is TRBJ2-1, with D tentatively TRBD1 or TRBD2 (5 bases each). Trimming removed 7 bases at V and 0 bases at J, with 16 bases between. The CDR3 runs to 16 residues. The DNA for the CDR3 is TGTGCCAGCACCAACCCAGGGACCCTCTCCTACAATGAGCAGTTCTTC. Amino acid sequence: CASTNPGTLSYNEQFF.

The rearrangement uses TRBV7-2 and TRBJ1-5; D might be TRBD1 (6 bases). Trimming pared 4 bases from V and 5 bases from J, leaving 15 bases between. CDR1 is SGHTA and CDR2 is FQGNSA in the germline V gene. This CDR3 region has 15 residues. The CDR3 DNA is TGTGCCAGCAGCTGGACCGGGACAAATTATCAGCCCCAGCATTTT. Protein: CASSWTGTNYQPQHF.

This clonotype was recorded many times. The J gene is TRBJ2-1, the V gene TRBV5-1, with a tentative D call TRBD1 (6 bases). The CDR3 is 16 residues long. Per the germline V gene, CDR1 is SGHRS and CDR2 is YFSETQ. V lost 4 bases, J lost 0 bases, and 14 bases lay in between. CDR3 residues: CASSLGWTASYNEQFF. In DNA, the CDR3 is TGCGCCAGCAGCCTGGGCTGGACAGCCTCCTACAATGAGCAGTTCTTC.

This clonotype has ten or more counts. The chain links TRBV27 to TRBJ2-3; D not resolved. CDR1 and CDR2 from the germline V gene are MNHEY and SMNVEV (reference sequence). Trimming removed 11 bases at V and 0 bases at J, with 12 bases between. The CDR3 consists of 13 residues. Written as DNA, the CDR3 is TGTGCCGTCGTGGGTTTTAGCACAGATACGCAGTATTTT. Amino acid sequence: CAVVGFSTDTQYF.

This clonotype was detected only a few times. V is TRBV2 and J is TRBJ2-6, with D maybe TRBD1 (5 bases). Trimming stripped 11 bases from V and 0 bases from J, with 17 bases between. This CDR3 is built from 16 residues. Germline CDR1 SNHLY, CDR2 FYNNEI. The CDR3 DNA reads TGTGCCGTCCTGACAGTCGGTAGCTCTGGGGCCAACGTCCTGACTTTC. Encoded protein: CAVLTVGSSGANVLTF.

This clonotype showed up many times. The chain links TRBV5-1 to TRBJ1-1; D not resolved. The CDR3 extends over 15 amino acids. Trimming took 1 base from V and 5 from J, leaving 15 bases between them. In germline, CDR1 is SGHRS, CDR2 YFSETQ. CDR3 in DNA: TGCGCCAGCAGCTTGATTAGCCTCCTGGGGACTGAAGCTTTCTTT. As protein: CASSLISLLGTEAFF.